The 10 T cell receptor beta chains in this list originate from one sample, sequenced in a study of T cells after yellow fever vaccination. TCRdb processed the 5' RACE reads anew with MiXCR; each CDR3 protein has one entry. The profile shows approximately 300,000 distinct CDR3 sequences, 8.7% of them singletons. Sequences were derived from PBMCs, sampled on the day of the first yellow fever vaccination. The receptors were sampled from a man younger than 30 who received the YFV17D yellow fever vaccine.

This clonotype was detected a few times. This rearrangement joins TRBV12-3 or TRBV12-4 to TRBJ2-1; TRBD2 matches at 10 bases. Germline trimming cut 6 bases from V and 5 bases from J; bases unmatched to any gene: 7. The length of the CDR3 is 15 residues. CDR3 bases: TGTGCCAGCAGGGCTAGCGGGGGCCCTAACAATGAGCAGTTCTTC. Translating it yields CASRASGGPNNEQFF.

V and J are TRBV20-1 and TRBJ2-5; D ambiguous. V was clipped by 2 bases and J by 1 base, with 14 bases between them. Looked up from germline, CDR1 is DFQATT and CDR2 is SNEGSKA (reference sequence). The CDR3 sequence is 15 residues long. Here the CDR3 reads CSARSFSSGQETQYF. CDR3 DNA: TGCAGTGCTAGAAGTTTTAGTTCAGGCCAAGAGACCCAGTACTTC.

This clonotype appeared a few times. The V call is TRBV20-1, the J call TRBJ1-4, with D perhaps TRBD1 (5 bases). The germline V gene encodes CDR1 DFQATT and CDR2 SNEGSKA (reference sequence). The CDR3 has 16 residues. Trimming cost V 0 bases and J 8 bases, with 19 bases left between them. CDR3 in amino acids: CSARDNGDGVREKLFF. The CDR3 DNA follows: TGCAGTGCTAGAGATAATGGGGACGGCGTGCGCGAAAAACTGTTTTTT.

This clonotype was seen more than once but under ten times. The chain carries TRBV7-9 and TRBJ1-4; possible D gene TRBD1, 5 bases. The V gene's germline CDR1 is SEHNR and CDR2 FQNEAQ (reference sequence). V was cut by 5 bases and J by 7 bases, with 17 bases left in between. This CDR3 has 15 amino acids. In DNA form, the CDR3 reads TGTGCCAGCAGCCTCGCCGGGACCTTACTTGAAAAACTGTTTTTT. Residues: CASSLAGTLLEKLFF. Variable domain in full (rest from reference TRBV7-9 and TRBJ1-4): DTGVSQNPRHKITKRGQNVTFRCDPISEHNRLYWYRQTLGQGPEFLTYFQNEAQLEKSRLLSDRFSAERPKGSFSTLEIQRTEQGDSAMYLCASSLAGTLLEKLFFGSGTQLSVL.

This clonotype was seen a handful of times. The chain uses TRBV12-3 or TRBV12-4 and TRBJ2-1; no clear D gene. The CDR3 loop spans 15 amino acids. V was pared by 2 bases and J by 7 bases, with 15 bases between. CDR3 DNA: TGTGCCAGCAGTTTAAGGCAGGCGTTGTGGAATGAGCAGTTCTTC. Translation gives CASSLRQALWNEQFF.

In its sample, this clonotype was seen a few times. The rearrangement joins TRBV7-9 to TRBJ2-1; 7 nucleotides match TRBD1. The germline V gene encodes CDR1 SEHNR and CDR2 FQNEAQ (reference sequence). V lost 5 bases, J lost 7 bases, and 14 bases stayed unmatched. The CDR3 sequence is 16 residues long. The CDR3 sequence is CASSPSTGKRRNEQFF. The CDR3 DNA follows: TGTGCCAGCAGCCCATCGACAGGGAAAAGGAGGAATGAGCAGTTCTTC.

The CDR3 DNA reads as TGTGCCAGCAGCCCCGAGGAAGATAGCGGGGAGTACAATGAGCAGTTCTTC. It yields the protein CASSPEEDSGEYNEQFF. The chain couples TRBV4-2 to TRBJ2-1, with 8 bases matching TRBD2. Germline CDR1 LGHNA, CDR2 YNFKEQ. The V and J ends lost 4 bases and 4 bases, in that order; junction bases with no gene match: 12. The CDR3 extends over 17 amino acids.

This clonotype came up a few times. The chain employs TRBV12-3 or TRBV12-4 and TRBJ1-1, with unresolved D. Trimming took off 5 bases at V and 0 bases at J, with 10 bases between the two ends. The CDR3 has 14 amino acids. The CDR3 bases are TGTGCCAGCAGTCCGGACGGGATGAACACTGAAGCTTTCTTT. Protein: CASSPDGMNTEAFF.

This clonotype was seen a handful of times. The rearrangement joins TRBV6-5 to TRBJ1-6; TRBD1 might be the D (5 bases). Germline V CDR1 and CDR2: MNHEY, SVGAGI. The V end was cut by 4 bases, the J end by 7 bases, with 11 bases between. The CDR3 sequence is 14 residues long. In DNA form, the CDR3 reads TGTGCCAGCAGTTCAGGGTCCCGGAATTCACCCCTCCACTTT. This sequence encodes CASSSGSRNSPLHF.

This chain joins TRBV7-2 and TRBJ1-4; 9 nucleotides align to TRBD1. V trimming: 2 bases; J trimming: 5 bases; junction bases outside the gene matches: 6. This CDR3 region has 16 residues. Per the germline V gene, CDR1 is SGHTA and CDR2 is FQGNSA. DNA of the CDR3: TGTGCCAGCAGCTTACGAGGACAGGGGAGCAATGAAAAACTGTTTTTT. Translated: CASSLRGQGSNEKLFF.